This paragraph covers one T cell receptor beta chain sequence. The antigen it recognizes is unknown. The sample holds no much larger clone one base away, and base qualities are not on file. The cohort was made up of roughly 670 healthy bone marrow donors. Cohort members were all nominally healthy when sampled, although unrecorded immune exposures were likely present. The donor tested CMV seropositive and was one of the 289 seropositive cohort members. A peripheral blood sample was provided by each donor, and peripheral blood mononuclear cells were used for TCR beta sequencing. The Qiagen DNeasy Blood Extraction Kit was used to extract genomic DNA from the blood cell samples. Library construction relied on the immunoSEQ multiplex PCR assay. The multiplex PCR relied on a mix of 60 forward primers for TCR Vbeta segments and 13 reverse primers for TCR Jbeta segments. The CDR3 region of rearranged TCR beta genes was amplified from genomic DNA with a multiplex PCR assay. On the Illumina HiSeq System, the amplified TCR beta libraries were sequenced as 87-base-pair reads. On the study's bioinformatics: A later analysis counted approximately 84 million unique TCR beta chains across the 550 to 700 repertoires, and approximately 11 million of these chains were shared by at least two donors. To remove PCR and sequencing errors, raw reads were error-corrected and collapsed into unique sequences using a nearest-neighbor algorithm that merged closely related sequences. Alignment of CDR3 sequences to IMGT reference sequences was used to assign V, D and J gene segments. For a sequence to be retained, at least a six-nucleotide match to both a V gene segment and a J gene segment was required. A rearrangement was called productive if the CDR3 had no stop codons and remained in frame with V and J, and every other rearrangement was called non-productive. Following IMGT convention, CDR3 was defined as the stretch from the second conserved V-encoded cysteine up to the conserved J-encoded phenylalanine. The earlier analysis of roughly 590 of the donors excluded sequences that lacked an unambiguous match to a single V gene segment. In an earlier analysis of more than 500 of the donors, a V segment was called functional when productive rearrangements were above 56.7%, and segregating when the standard deviation between donors exceeded 5%. A statistical classification framework was developed to diagnose cytomegalovirus status using the catalog of TCR beta chain sequences. A later analysis assigned V and J genes by comparing TCR nucleotide sequences with IMGT/GENE-DB human TR gene sequences. Using the TCRdist pipeline, a later analysis assigned CDR3 sequences along with most-parsimonious VDJ recombination scenarios. In a later analysis, each TCR beta chain was defined by its CDR3 amino acid sequence together with its V-gene family, and reads without a unique V-gene family were excluded. As a way to deal with suspected cross-contamination and a sequencing artifact, a later analysis dropped under 600 nucleotide sequences that were highly shared and had low generation probability. For each public chain, a later analysis derived a clonal expansion index from normalized ranks of inferred template counts within each repertoire. A later analysis computed generation probabilities with a VDJ recombination model fitted to out-of-frame rearrangements, and checked the results against IGoR. In a later analysis, hypergeometric tests were used to score TCR-TCR, TCR-HLA and TCR-CMV co-occurrence, with a repertoire-size bias correction applied to TCR pairs. In a later analysis, false discovery rates were estimated by permuting HLA or CMV assignments 20 times. A later analysis grouped co-occurring TCRs with DBSCAN, adding TCRdist sequence similarity when clustering within HLA-allele-positive subsets. For co-occurrence clustering, repertoires with fewer than 30,000 or more than 120,000 public chains were excluded, along with a handful of repertoires with anomalous nucleotide sharing. This immuneACCESS table, as held by TCRdb, lists in-frame sequences with V and J called but not all clones. Of the missing ones, under half trace to an unresolved V gene in checked studies; the others have no known cause. V and J calls and clone size are copied from that table; D and trimming were computed from the DNA. In this sample the table shows 120,000 to 150,000 clones, 70% to 80% of which occur a single time. 6.2% of the sample is taken by the ten largest.

The data are from a study of cytomegalovirus exposure and HLA in healthy donors listed by TCRdb under 2017. The study in broad terms: An earlier analysis of 550 to 700 of the donors reported 276 Gb of sequence data and 100 million to 140 million unique TCR beta sequences from 150 million to 200 million T cells. Rather than using new phenotypic data, the later analysis identified candidate immune exposures from TCR beta sequences and from how often those sequences occurred across donors. High-throughput TCR immunosequencing, statistical association of individual TCRs with disease status, and machine learning were combined to predict cytomegalovirus infection status. Of the roughly 390 genotyped donors, about 80% fell in the genetic ancestry cluster associated with self-reported Caucasian donors. The T cell repertoires of several hundred subjects were profiled by immunosequencing and related to cytomegalovirus serostatus. Class I and class II HLA loci were covered by the typing at four-digit resolution. In a later genetic analysis, genome-wide SNP genotypes for about 65% of the roughly 700 donors were used, and that subset was treated as a discovery cohort. The study was designed to test whether signatures of past pathogen exposure could be identified by cataloging public T cell receptors. Every repertoire in the discovery cohort had been generated on one and the same sequencing platform. On average, over 200,000 unique TCR beta nucleotide sequences were sequenced per donor among about 400 genotyped donors of the cohort, with roughly 18% of those sequences being non-productive. Along with the 666-subject first cohort, a separate validation cohort of roughly 110 different subjects was used. To decide whether each TCR beta V gene segment behaved as functional or pseudogenic, an earlier analysis of some 570 of the donors relied on high-throughput TCR beta sequencing. Typing coverage differed by locus: A, B, C, DRB1 and DQB1 were typed in about 629-640 donors, DQA1 in 500 to 550, DPA1 in 600 to 610, and DPB1 in around 440. In a later analysis, previously published TCR beta repertoires from 550 to 700 donors were re-analyzed and high-resolution HLA genotyping was added so that TCR occurrence patterns could be studied. Around 320 gigabases of sequencing data and approximately 93 million unique TCR sequences were included in an early release covering roughly 600 HLA-typed donors. Four or five DR-DQ haplotypes were handled as single units for association and clustering, since linkage in the cohort was strong. Donor age, sex, ethnicity and CMV serostatus were compiled alongside the repertoire data.

Study-wide conclusions, independent of this receptor: The only immune exposure information available for the cohort was CMV serostatus. A later analysis found that most CMV-associated TCR beta chains appeared HLA-restricted, with HLA associations seemingly driven largely by CMV exposure. In a later genetic analysis, fewer N-insertions in productive TCRs were reported among donors in an Asian-associated ancestry cluster than the approximately 710-donor mean. A further reported finding was that TCR beta sequences accurately predicted the HLA-A and HLA-B alleles for most subjects in the first cohort. Cytomegalovirus status was reported to be diagnosed by the classifier with high specificity and sensitivity in both the original and validation cohorts. The sequencing pipeline was judged likely to have produced a cluster of highly shared sequence variants as a technical artifact. The authors suggested that the approach could potentially be extended to other disease states and immunological phenotypes. Linkage disequilibrium might explain the correlated functional status among segregating V segments, but an unknown experimental factor could not be excluded. Some IMGT-functional V segments, including TRBV6-2 and TRBV6-3, could not be told apart with the 87-base-pair reads, so those segments were excluded. In a later analysis, 15,000 to 20,000 TCR beta sequences were associated with specific HLA alleles at a false discovery rate of 0.05. Fewer than 20 rarely observed V segments, including chromosome 9 orphons, were excluded from the earlier analysis of about 610 of the donors because counts were too low. When HLA alleles, especially DR and DQ, strongly co-occurred, TCR associations were difficult to assign to individual alleles. In a later analysis, TCR association rates were found to vary across HLA loci, with the most associated TCRs seen for DRB1 alleles and the fewest for HLA-C alleles. Most TCR sequences were seen in very few donors, while some public TCRs were found in many individuals. Because HLA typing was missing for some donors at each locus, association tests included only the typed subset. V-gene and J-gene trimming of TCR beta chains was associated with a missense DCLRE1C variant in a later genetic analysis, and the association was replicated in an independent cohort. A later analysis found that HLA-associated TCR beta chains were more clonally expanded and had lower generation probabilities than equally common non-associated chains. In an earlier analysis of some 640 of the donors, most TCR beta V segments were observed in productive rearrangements about 87% or about 30% of the time, broadly matching IMGT annotations. Sequencing depth was assumed to be roughly uniform across donors in the presence/absence analyses, though that assumption may not hold. A few of the identified cytomegalovirus-associated TCR beta chains were confirmed in vitro to be specific for cytomegalovirus antigens. A total of 150 to 200 TCR beta chains were listed by the study as associated with cytomegalovirus. According to a later analysis, parvovirus B19, influenza, CMV and Epstein-Barr virus appeared linked to several top co-occurrence clusters. In this cohort, only TCR beta chains were sequenced, and detectable features were limited by the absence of alpha or paired-chain data.

In the germline V gene (reference sequence), CDR1 corresponds to LNHDA and CDR2 to SQIVND. Trimming removed 7 bases from V and 1 base from J; the gene matches leave 9 bases unexplained. The CDR3, from cysteine to phenylalanine, totals 15 residues. Only the CDR3 region is kept as DNA, spanning 45 bases read in frame from base 1. This receptor was identified in a middle-aged woman in good health and CMV-seropositive. The chain links TRBV19 with TRBJ2-7, and 8 junction bases match TRBD2. Sequenced: PBMCs. The DNA sequence is given as TGTGCCAGTAACGATAATCGGGGGGGTTCCTACGAGCAGTACTTC. The encoded protein is CASNDNRGGSYEQYF.